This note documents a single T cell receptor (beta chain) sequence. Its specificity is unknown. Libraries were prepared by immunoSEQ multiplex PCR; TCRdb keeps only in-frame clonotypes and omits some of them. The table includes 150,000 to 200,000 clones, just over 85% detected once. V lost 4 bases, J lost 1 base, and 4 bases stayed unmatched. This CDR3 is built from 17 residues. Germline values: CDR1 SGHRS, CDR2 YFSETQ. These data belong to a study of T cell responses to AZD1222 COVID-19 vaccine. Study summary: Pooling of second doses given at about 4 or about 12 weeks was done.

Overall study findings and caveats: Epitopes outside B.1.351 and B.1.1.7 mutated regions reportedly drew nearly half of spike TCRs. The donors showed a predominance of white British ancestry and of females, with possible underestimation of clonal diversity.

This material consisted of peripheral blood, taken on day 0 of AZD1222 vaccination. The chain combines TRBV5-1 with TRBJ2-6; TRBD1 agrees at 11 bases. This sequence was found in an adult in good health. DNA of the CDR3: TGCGCCAGCAGCCCAGGACAGGGGGCATCTGGGGCCAACGTCCTGACTTTC. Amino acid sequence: CASSPGQGASGANVLTF.